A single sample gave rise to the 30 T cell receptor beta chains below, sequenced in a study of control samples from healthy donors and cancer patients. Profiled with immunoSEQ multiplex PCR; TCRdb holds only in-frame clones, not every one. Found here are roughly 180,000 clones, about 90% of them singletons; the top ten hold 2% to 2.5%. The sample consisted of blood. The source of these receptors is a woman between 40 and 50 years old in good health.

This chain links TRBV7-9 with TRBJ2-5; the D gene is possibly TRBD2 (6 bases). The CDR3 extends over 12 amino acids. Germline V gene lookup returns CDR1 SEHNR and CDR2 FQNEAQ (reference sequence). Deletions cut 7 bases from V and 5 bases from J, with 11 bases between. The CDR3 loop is CASNQGGETQYF. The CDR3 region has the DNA TGTGCCAGCAACCAGGGAGGCGAGACCCAGTACTTC. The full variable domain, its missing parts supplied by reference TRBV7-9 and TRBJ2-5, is DTGVSQNPRHKITKRGQNVTFRCDPISEHNRLYWYRQTLGQGPEFLTYFQNEAQLEKSRLLSDRFSAERPKGSFSTLEIQRTEQGDSAMYLCASNQGGETQYFGPGTRLLVL.

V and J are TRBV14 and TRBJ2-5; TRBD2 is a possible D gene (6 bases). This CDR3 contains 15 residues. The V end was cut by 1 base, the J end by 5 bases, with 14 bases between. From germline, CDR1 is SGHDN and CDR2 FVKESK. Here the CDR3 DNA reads TGTGCCAGCAGCCAAGGGTCTAGCGCCGTGGAGACCCAGTACTTC. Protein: CASSQGSSAVETQYF.

The CDR3 here is CASKSWAEDNSPLHF. CDR3 DNA: TGTGCCAGCAAATCATGGGCGGAGGACAATTCACCCCTCCACTTT. The chain joins TRBV28 to TRBJ1-6; D gene ambiguous. The CDR3 runs 15 residues. Per the germline V gene, CDR1 is MDHEN and CDR2 is SYDVKM. Deletions cut 7 bases from V and 7 bases from J, with 17 bases between.

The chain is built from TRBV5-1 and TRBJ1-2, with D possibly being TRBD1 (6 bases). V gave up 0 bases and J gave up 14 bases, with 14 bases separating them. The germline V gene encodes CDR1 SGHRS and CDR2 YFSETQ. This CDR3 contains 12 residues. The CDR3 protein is CASSLERGEVTF. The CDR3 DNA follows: TGCGCCAGCAGCTTGGAGAGGGGGGAGGTGACCTTC.

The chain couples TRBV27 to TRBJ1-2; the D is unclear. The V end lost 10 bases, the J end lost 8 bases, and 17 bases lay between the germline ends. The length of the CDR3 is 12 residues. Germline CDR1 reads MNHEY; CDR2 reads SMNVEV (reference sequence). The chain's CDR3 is CATLGFIGGYTF. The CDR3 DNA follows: TGTGCCACCCTGGGCTTCATCGGCGGCTACACCTTC.

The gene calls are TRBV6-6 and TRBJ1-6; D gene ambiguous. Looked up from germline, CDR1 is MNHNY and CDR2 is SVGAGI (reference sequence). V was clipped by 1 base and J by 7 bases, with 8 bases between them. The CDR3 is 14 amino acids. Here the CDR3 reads CASSYWPPNSPLHF. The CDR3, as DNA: TGTGCCAGCAGTTACTGGCCCCCGAATTCACCCCTCCACTTT.

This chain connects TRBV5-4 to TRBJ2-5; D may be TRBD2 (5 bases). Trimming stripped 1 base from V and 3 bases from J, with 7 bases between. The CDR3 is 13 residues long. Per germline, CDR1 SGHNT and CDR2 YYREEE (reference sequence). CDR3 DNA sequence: TGTGCCAGCAGCTTGTCCGGGAAAGAGACCCAGTACTTC. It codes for CASSLSGKETQYF.

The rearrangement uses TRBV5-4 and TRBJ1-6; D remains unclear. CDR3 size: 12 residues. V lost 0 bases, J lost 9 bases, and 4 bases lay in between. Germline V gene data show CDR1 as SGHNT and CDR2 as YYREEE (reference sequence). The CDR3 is CASSLEGSPLHF. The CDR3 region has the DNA TGTGCCAGCAGCTTGGAGGGTTCACCCCTCCACTTT.

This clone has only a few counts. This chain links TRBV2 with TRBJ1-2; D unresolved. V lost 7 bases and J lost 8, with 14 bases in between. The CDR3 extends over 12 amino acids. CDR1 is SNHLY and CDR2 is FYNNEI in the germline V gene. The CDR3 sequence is CASTSAAGGYTF. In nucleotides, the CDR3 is TGTGCCAGCACAAGTGCCGCTGGGGGCTACACCTTC. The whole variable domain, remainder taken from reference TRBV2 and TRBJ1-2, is EPEVTQTPSHQVTQMGQEVILRCVPISNHLYFYWYRQILGQKVEFLVSFYNNEISEKSEIFDDQFSVERPDGSNFTLKIRSTKLEDSAMYFCASTSAAGGYTFGSGTRLTVV.

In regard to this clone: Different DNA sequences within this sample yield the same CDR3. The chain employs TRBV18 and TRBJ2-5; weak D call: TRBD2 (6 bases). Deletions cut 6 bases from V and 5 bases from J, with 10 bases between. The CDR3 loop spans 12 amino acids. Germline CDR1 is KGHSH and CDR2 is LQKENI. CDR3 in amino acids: CASSPRGETQYF. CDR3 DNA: TGTGCCAGCTCCCCTCGGGGGGAGACCCAGTACTTC.

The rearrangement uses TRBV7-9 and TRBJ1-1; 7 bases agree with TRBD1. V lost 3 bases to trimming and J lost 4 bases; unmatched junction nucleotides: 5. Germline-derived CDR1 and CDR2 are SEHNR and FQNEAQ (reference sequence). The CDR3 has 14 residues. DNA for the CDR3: TGTGCCAGCAGCTTGCAGGGGGGGACCACTGAAGCTTTCTTT. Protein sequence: CASSLQGGTTEAFF.

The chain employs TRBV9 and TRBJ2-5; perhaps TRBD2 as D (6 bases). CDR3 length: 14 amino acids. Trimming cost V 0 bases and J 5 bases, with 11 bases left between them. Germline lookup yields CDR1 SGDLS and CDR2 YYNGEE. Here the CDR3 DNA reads TGTGCCAGCAGCGTAGGTGGAGGGTCGGAGACCCAGTACTTC. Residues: CASSVGGGSETQYF.

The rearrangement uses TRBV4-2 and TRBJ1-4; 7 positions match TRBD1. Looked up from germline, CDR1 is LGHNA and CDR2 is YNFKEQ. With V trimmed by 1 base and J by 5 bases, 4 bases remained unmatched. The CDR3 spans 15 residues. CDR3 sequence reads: CASSQVGTANEKLFF. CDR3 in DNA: TGTGCCAGCAGCCAAGTCGGGACAGCGAATGAAAAACTGTTTTTT.

The CDR3 is CASRGGTGKNIQYF. DNA of the CDR3: TGCGCCAGCAGGGGCGGAACGGGGAAAAACATTCAGTACTTC. The chain employs TRBV10-2 and TRBJ2-4; tentatively, D is TRBD2 (5 bases). V was shortened by 6 bases and J by 4 bases, with 13 bases between the two germline ends. Germline CDR1 and CDR2: WSHSY and SAAADI. The CDR3 contains 14 residues.

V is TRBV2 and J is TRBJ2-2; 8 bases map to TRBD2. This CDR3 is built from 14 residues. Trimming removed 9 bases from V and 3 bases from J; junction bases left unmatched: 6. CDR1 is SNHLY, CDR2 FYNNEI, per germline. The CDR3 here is CASTGTSDTGELFF. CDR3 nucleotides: TGTGCCAGTACCGGGACTAGTGACACCGGGGAGCTGTTTTTT.

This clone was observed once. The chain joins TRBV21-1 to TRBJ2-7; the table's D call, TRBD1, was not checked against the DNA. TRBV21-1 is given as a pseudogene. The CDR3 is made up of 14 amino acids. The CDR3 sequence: CASSTGTGSYEQYF. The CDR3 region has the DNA TGTGCCAGCAGCACGGGGACAGGGTCCTACGAGCAGTACTTC.

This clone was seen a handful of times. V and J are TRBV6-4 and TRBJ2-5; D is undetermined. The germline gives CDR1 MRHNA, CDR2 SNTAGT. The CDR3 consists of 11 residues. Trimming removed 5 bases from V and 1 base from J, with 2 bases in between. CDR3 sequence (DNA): TGTGCCAGCAGTCCCCAAGAGACCCAGTACTTC. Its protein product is CASSPQETQYF.

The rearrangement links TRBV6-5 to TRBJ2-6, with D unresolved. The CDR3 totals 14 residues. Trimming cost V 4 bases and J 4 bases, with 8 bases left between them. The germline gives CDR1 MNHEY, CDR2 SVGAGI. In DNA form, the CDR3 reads TGTGCCAGCAGTTTCGGATCCGGGGCCAACGTCCTGACTTTC. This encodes CASSFGSGANVLTF.

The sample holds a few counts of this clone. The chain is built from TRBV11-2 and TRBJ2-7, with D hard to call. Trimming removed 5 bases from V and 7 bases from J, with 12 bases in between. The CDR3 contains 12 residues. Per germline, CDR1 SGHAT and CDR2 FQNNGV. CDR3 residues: CASSRDWEEQYF. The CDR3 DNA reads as TGTGCCAGCAGCCGCGACTGGGAAGAGCAGTACTTC.

The CDR3 loop reads CASSRAYKDTQYF. As DNA, the CDR3 is TGTGCCAGTAGCCGAGCCTACAAAGATACGCAGTATTTT. The chain is built from TRBV19 and TRBJ2-3; D is undetermined. The CDR3 extends over 13 amino acids. Trimming took off 6 bases at V and 5 bases at J, with 12 bases between the two ends. Germline values: CDR1 LNHDA, CDR2 SQIVND (reference sequence). The entire variable domain, with the rest obtained from reference TRBV19 and TRBJ2-3, is as follows: DGGITQSPKYLFRKEGQNVTLSCEQNLNHDAMYWYRQDPGQGLRLIYYSQIVNDFQKGDIAEGYSVSREKKESFPLTVTSAQKNPTAFYLCASSRAYKDTQYFGPGTRLTVL.

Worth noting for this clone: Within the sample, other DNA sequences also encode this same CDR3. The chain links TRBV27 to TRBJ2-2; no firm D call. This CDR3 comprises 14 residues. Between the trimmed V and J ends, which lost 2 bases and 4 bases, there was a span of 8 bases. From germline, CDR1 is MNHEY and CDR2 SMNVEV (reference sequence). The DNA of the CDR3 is TGTGCCAGCAGTTTAGGTGCAAGCACCGGGGAGCTGTTTTTT. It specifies CASSLGASTGELFF.

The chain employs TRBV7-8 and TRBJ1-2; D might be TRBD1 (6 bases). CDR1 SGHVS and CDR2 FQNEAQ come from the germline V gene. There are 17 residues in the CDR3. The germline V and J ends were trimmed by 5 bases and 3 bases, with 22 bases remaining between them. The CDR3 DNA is TGTGCCAGCAGCAACCCAGGGGCCCTCGTATCGTACTATGGCTACACCTTC. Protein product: CASSNPGALVSYYGYTF.

DNA of the CDR3: TGCGCCAGCAGCCCTCAACCTACTACCGGGACAGGGGGCATAGGTAATCAGCCCCAGCATTTT. Its translation is CASSPQPTTGTGGIGNQPQHF. The chain combines TRBV5-1 with TRBJ1-5, with TRBD1 matching 12 bases. CDR1 and CDR2 from the germline V gene are SGHRS and YFSETQ. The CDR3 spans 21 residues. Trimming took 4 bases from V and 4 from J; bases not matched to a gene: 21.

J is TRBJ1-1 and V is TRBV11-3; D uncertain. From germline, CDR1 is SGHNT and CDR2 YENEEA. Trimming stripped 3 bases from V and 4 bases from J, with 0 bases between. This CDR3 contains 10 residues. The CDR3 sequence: CASSFTEAFF. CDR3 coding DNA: TGTGCCAGCAGCTTCACTGAAGCTTTCTTT.

CDR3 region: CASSPQRGGGEQYF. The CDR3 nucleotides read TGCGCCAGCAGCCCCCAGCGGGGGGGCGGGGAGCAGTACTTC. The V call is TRBV4-1, the J call TRBJ2-7, with TRBD2 matching over 10 bases. V dropped 4 bases and J dropped 7; count of bases not matched to a gene: 7. The CDR3 extends over 14 amino acids. CDR1 and CDR2 from the germline V gene are MGHRA and YSYEKL.

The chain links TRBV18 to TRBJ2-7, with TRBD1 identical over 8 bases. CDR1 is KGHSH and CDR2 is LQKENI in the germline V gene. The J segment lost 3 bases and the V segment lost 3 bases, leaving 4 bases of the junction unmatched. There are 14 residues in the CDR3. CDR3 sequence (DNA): TGTGCCAGCTCACCGCCGGACAGGGTCTACGAGCAGTACTTC. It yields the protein CASSPPDRVYEQYF.

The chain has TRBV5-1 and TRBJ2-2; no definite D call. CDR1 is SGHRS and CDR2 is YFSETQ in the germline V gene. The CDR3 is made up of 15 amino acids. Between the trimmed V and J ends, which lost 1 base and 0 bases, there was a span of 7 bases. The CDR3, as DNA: TGCGCCAGCAGCTTGACCGGGTCGAACACCGGGGAGCTGTTTTTT. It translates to CASSLTGSNTGELFF.

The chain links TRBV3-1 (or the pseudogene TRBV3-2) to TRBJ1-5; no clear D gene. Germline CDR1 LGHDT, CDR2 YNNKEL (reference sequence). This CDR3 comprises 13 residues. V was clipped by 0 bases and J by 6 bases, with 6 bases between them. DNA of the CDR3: TGTGCCAGCAGCCAAGATAACGGTCAGCCCCAGCATTTT. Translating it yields CASSQDNGQPQHF.

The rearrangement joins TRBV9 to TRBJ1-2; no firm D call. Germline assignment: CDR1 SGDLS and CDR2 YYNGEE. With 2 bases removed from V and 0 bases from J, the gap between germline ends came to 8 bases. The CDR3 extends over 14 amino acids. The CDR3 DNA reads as TGTGCCAGCAGCGTGGACTATTCTAACTATGGCTACACCTTC. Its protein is CASSVDYSNYGYTF.

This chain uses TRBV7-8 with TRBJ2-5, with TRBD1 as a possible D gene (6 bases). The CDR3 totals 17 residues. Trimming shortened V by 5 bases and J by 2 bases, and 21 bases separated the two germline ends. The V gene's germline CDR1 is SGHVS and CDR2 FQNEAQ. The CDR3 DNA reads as TGTGCCAGCAGCCAAAGACGCAGGGGAAGTTATCAAGAGACCCAGTACTTC. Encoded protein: CASSQRRRGSYQETQYF.